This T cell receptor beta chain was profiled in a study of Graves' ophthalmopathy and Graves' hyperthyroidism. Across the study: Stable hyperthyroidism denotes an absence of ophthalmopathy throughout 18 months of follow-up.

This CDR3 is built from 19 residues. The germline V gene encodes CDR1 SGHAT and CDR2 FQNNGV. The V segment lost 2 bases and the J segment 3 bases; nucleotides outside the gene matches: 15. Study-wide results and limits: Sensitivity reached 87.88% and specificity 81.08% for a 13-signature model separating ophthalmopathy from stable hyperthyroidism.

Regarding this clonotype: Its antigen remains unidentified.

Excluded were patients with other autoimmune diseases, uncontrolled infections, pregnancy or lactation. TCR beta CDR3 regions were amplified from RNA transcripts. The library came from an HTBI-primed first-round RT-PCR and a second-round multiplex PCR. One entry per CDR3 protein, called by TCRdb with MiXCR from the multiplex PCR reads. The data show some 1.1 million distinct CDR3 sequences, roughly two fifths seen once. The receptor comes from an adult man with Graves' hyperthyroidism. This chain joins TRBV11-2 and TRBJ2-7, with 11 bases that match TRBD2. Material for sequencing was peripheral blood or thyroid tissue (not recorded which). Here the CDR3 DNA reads TGTGCCAGCAGCTTATCCCCCCTGCTAGCGGGAGGACTTCTCTACGAGCAGTACTTC. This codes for CASSLSPLLAGGLLYEQYF.